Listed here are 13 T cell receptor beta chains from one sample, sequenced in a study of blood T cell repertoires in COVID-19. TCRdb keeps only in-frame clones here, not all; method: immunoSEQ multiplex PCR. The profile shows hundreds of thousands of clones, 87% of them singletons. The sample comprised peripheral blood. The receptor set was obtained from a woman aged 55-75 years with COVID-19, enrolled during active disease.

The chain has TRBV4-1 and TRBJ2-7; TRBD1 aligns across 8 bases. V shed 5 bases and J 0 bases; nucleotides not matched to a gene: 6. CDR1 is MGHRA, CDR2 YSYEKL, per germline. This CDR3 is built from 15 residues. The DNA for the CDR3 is TGCGCCAGCAGCAAGGGACAGGATAGCTCCTACGAGCAGTACTTC. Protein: CASSKGQDSSYEQYF.

CDR3 sequence: CASSKGSRQMNTEAFF. The CDR3, as DNA: TGTGCCAGCAGCAAAGGTAGCCGCCAAATGAACACTGAAGCTTTCTTT. This chain joins TRBV21-1 and TRBJ1-1. TRBV21-1 is assigned pseudogene status. The length of the CDR3 is 16 residues.

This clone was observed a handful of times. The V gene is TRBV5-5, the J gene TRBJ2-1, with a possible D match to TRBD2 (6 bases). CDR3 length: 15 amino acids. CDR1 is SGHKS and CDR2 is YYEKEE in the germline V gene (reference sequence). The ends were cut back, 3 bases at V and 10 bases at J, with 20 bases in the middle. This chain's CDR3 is CASSSPGLQRGEQFF. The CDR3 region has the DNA TGTGCCAGCAGCTCCCCGGGACTGCAACGTGGAGAGCAGTTCTTC.

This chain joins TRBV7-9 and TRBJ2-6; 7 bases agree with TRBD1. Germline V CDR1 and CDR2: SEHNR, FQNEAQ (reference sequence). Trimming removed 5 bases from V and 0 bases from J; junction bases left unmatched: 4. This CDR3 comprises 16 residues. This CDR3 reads CASSQDRTSGANVLTF. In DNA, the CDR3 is TGTGCCAGCAGCCAGGACAGGACCTCTGGGGCCAACGTCCTGACTTTC.

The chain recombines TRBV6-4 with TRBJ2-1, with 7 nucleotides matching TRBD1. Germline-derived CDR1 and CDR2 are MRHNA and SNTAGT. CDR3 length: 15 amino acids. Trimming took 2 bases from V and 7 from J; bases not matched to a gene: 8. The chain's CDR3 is CASSDTGAPPNEQFF. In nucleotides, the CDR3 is TGTGCCAGCAGTGACACAGGGGCTCCTCCAAATGAGCAGTTCTTC.

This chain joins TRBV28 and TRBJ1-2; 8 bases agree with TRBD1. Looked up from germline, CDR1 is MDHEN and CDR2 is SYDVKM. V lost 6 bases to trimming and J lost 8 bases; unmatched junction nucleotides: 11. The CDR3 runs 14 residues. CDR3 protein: CASRYPSGGGGYTF. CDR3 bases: TGTGCCAGCAGATACCCTTCAGGGGGCGGCGGCTACACCTTC.

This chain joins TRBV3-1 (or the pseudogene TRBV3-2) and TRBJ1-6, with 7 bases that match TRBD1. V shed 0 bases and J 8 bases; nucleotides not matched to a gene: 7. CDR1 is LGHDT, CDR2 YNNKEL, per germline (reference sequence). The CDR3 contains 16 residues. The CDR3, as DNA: TGTGCCAGCAGCCAAGACCCCGGGACAGTGTATTCACCCCTCCACTTT. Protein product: CASSQDPGTVYSPLHF.

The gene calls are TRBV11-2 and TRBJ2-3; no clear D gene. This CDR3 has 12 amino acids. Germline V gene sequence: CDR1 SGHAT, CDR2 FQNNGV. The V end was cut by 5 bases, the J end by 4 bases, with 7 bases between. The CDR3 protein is CASSLNSDTQYF. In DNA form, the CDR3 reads TGTGCCAGCAGCCTTAACTCAGATACGCAGTATTTT.

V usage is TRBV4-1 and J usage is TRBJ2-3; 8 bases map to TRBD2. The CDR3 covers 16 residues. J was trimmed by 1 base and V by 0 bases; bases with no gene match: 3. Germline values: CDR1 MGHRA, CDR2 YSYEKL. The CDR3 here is CASSQDGTRRTDTQYF. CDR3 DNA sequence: TGCGCCAGCAGCCAAGATGGGACTAGACGCACAGATACGCAGTATTTT.

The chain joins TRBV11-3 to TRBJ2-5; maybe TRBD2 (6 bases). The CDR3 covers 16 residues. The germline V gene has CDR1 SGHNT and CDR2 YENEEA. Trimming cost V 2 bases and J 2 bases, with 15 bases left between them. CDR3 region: CASSLHGGEGQETQYF. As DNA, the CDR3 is TGTGCCAGCAGCTTACACGGGGGAGAGGGTCAAGAGACCCAGTACTTC.

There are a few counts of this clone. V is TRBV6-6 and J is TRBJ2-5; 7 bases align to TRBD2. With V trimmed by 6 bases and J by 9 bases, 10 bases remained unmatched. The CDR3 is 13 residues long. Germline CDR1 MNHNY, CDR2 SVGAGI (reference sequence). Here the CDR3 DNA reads TGTGCCAGCAGCCCGGGAGGTGGTTTTCCCCAGTACTTC. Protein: CASSPGGGFPQYF.

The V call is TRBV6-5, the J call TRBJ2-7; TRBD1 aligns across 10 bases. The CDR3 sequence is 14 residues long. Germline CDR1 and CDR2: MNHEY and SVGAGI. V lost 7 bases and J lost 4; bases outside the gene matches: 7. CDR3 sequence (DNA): TGTGCCAGCAAGAGGGGACAGGGGTTGTACGAGCAGTACTTC. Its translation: CASKRGQGLYEQYF.

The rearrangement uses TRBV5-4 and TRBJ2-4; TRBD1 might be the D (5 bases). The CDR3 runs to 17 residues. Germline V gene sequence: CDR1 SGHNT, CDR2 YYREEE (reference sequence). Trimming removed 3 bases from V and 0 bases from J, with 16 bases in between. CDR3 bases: TGTGCCAGCAGCTCCAAAACAGGCCCGCTAGCCAAAAACATTCAGTACTTC. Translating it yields CASSSKTGPLAKNIQYF.